These T cell receptor beta chains were read from a single sample in a study of T cells after yellow fever vaccination. One entry per CDR3 protein, called by TCRdb with MiXCR from the 5' RACE reads. The table includes some 300,000 distinct CDR3 sequences, roughly 8.7% detected once. The sequenced sample was CD4+ T cells sorted from PBMCs, obtained 5 days after the yellow fever booster vaccination. These receptors originate from a man aged 18 to 30 who received the YFV17D yellow fever vaccine. Both conserved end residues are part of each CDR3. A D gene is named only where the DNA matches it firmly. Size values are once, few and many counts, or a class for expanded clones, and some rows have none.

d_call clone_size j_call cdr3_length v_call cdr3_nt cdr3_aa
TRBD2 many TRBJ2-2 19 TRBV11-2 TGTGCCAGCAGCTTCGAGACAGGACGAGGACTAGCGGGCACCGGGGAGCTGTTTTTT CASSFETGRGLAGTGELFF
NA NA TRBJ2-2 15 TRBV11-2 TGTGCCAGCAGCTCGACTAGAGGGAGAACCGGGGAGCTGTTTTTT CASSSTRGRTGELFF
NA NA TRBJ2-1 14 TRBV29-1 TGCAGCGTTGAATGGTGGGGGTCCTACAATGAGCAGTTCTTC CSVEWWGSYNEQFF
TRBD1 NA TRBJ2-1 12 TRBV6-1 TGTGCCAGCGGGACAGGGTTGGATGAGCAGTTCTTC CASGTGLDEQFF
NA few TRBJ1-5 12 TRBV2 TGTGCCAGCAGAGCCGTTGGGGGGCCCCAGCATTTT CASRAVGGPQHF
NA few TRBJ2-2 13 TRBV28 TGTGCCAGCAGTTTATTTGAGGCCAGGGAGCTGTTTTTT CASSLFEARELFF
NA NA TRBJ2-3 13 TRBV14 TGTGCCAGCAGCCAAAATCATAGAGATACGCAGTATTTT CASSQNHRDTQYF
TRBD1 NA TRBJ1-1 14 TRBV20-1 TGCAGTGCTAGAAAGGAGGGGGCGAGGACTGAAGCTTTCTTT CSARKEGARTEAFF
NA NA TRBJ2-2 20 TRBV5-6 TGTGCCAGCAGCTCCCTCAAGTGGTATGGGAGGGACAGGAGTACCGGGGAGCTGTTTTTT CASSSLKWYGRDRSTGELFF
NA NA TRBJ1-6 15 TRBV6-2/TRBV6-3 TGTGCCAGCAGTTACGGCGAGGGTTTCAATTCACCCCTCCACTTT CASSYGEGFNSPLHF
TRBD1 NA TRBJ2-4 19 TRBV5-1 TGCGCCAGCAGCTTGGCGGGGGGACAGGGGTTTCTAGCCAAAAACATTCAGTACTTC CASSLAGGQGFLAKNIQYF
NA few TRBJ1-3 14 TRBV5-4 TGTGCCAGCAGGAATGGGACTCCTGGAAACACCATATATTTT CASRNGTPGNTIYF
NA many TRBJ2-1 13 TRBV20-1 TGCAGTGCGCCGCCAAGCTGGGGCGATGAGCAGTTCTTC CSAPPSWGDEQFF
NA few TRBJ1-3 14 TRBV6-1 TGTGCCAGTGAGACGTACAGCTCTGGAAACACCATATATTTT CASETYSSGNTIYF
TRBD1 few TRBJ1-1 17 TRBV6-5 TGTGCCAGCAGTTACTCGACTACGACAGGGGCGAACACTGAAGCTTTCTTT CASSYSTTTGANTEAFF
NA NA TRBJ1-1 12 TRBV10-3 TGTGCCATCAGTGAGTTAGGGACTGAAGCTTTCTTT CAISELGTEAFF
NA NA TRBJ1-2 15 TRBV5-5 TGTGCCAGCACCCCGTCCCCGGGCAGGTTCTATGGCTACACCTTC CASTPSPGRFYGYTF
NA few TRBJ1-1 14 TRBV11-1 TGTGCCAGCAGCTTAGCGAGCTCGAACACTGAAGCTTTCTTT CASSLASSNTEAFF
NA NA TRBJ2-3 14 TRBV6-5 TGTGCCAGCAGTTACGGCCAGGACACAGATACGCAGTATTTT CASSYGQDTDTQYF
NA NA TRBJ2-5 13 TRBV6-1 TGTGCCAGCAGCCCGGTGCTCCAAGAGACCCAGTACTTC CASSPVLQETQYF
TRBD1 many TRBJ1-6 15 TRBV7-9 TGTGCCAGCACCCTAACAGGGGATGCGAATTCACCCCTCCACTTT CASTLTGDANSPLHF
NA few TRBJ2-2 16 TRBV7-9 TGTGCCAGCAGCCGCGGGGGACAGCTTAACACCGGGGAGCTGTTTTTT CASSRGGQLNTGELFF
NA many TRBJ2-7 15 TRBV12-3/TRBV12-4 TGTGCCAGCAGTTTAGGGTCTCAGGGGTATTCCGAGCAGTACTTC CASSLGSQGYSEQYF
NA few TRBJ1-1 13 TRBV5-1 TGCGCCAGCAGCTTTGACCCCGGTGGTGAAGCTTTCTTT CASSFDPGGEAFF
NA few TRBJ2-1 15 TRBV20-1 TGCAGTGCTAGCCCCCCTGCCAGGATCGACAATGAGCAGTTCTTC CSASPPARIDNEQFF
NA few TRBJ2-2 17 TRBV21-1 TGTGCCAGCAGCAACCCTTCCGCCCTATGGAACACCGGGGAGCTGTTTTTT CASSNPSALWNTGELFF
NA NA TRBJ2-7 12 TRBV28 TGTGCCAGCGTCGGGGTCCCCTACGAGCAGTACTTC CASVGVPYEQYF
NA many TRBJ2-2 13 TRBV29-1 TGCAGCTTTTGGACGGAGAACACCGGGGAGCTGTTTTTT CSFWTENTGELFF
TRBD2 NA TRBJ2-2 15 TRBV5-1 TGCGCCAGCAGCTGGGGGACTAGCGGGACCGGGGAGCTGTTTTTT CASSWGTSGTGELFF
TRBD2 few TRBJ2-5 16 TRBV5-1 TGCGCCAGCAGCTTGGGAGTAGCGGGCCCTCAAGAGACCCAGTACTTC CASSLGVAGPQETQYF
NA few TRBJ2-1 14 TRBV20-1 TGCAGTGCTAGAGATCGGAGGGGGCATAATGAGCAGTTCTTC CSARDRRGHNEQFF
NA NA TRBJ1-2 12 TRBV6-5 TGTGCCAGCGGACGGCTTGGCTATGGCTACACCTTC CASGRLGYGYTF
NA NA TRBJ1-1 15 TRBV18 TGTGCCAGCTCACCTGCTTCGGGACACAACACTGAAGCTTTCTTT CASSPASGHNTEAFF
NA few TRBJ1-5 14 TRBV28 TGTGCCAGCAACCAGGGAAAACAAGATCAGCCCCAGCATTTT CASNQGKQDQPQHF
NA NA TRBJ1-2 13 TRBV20-1 TGCAGTGCTAGACCCGAACCCGGTGGGGGCTACACCTTC CSARPEPGGGYTF
NA NA TRBJ2-3 13 TRBV19 TGTGCCAGTAGTAGGGTAACCACAGATACGCAGTATTTT CASSRVTTDTQYF
NA many TRBJ1-1 13 TRBV5-1 TGCGCCAGCAGCGCTACAGGGAACACTGAAGCTTTCTTT CASSATGNTEAFF
NA many TRBJ1-1 14 TRBV7-2 TGTGCCAGCAGCTTAAGGGGGACCAACACTGAAGCTTTCTTT CASSLRGTNTEAFF
TRBD1 NA TRBJ1-1 14 TRBV19 TGTGCCAGTAGTACCCGACAGGGGTCCTGGTTCGCTTTCTTT CASSTRQGSWFAFF
TRBD1 few TRBJ1-4 15 TRBV30 TGTGCCTGGAGTGTACCCGGGACAGGGGCTGAAAAACTGTTTTTT CAWSVPGTGAEKLFF
NA NA TRBJ2-1 15 TRBV20-1 TGCAGTGCTGCGGTTATGGGGAGCTCCTACAATGAGCAGTTCTTC CSAAVMGSSYNEQFF
NA few TRBJ1-3 15 TRBV7-2 TGTGCCAGCAGCCTTATCCAAGCAGGTGGAAACACCATATATTTT CASSLIQAGGNTIYF
NA few TRBJ1-2 15 TRBV5-4 TGTGCCAGCAGCCCGGACCTCGGTATTAACTATGGCTACACCTTC CASSPDLGINYGYTF
NA few TRBJ1-3 16 TRBV12-3/TRBV12-4 TGTGCCAGCAGCGGTACGGCAGGTGAGGCTGGAAACACCATATATTTT CASSGTAGEAGNTIYF
NA few TRBJ2-2 15 TRBV18 TGTGCCAGCTCACCAACGGGACAGAACACCGGGGAGCTGTTTTTT CASSPTGQNTGELFF
TRBD1 many TRBJ1-6 14 TRBV9 TGTGCCAGCAGCACCGGACAGGGTAGTTCACCCCTCCACTTT CASSTGQGSSPLHF
NA many TRBJ2-5 16 TRBV7-2 TGTGCCAGCAGCCCTAACCCACGGGGACTCATGGAGACCCAGTACTTC CASSPNPRGLMETQYF
NA NA TRBJ1-2 14 TRBV18 TGTGCCAGCTCACCACGTCTTAGGGACTATGGCTACACCTTC CASSPRLRDYGYTF
TRBD2 many TRBJ2-1 16 TRBV7-9 TGTGCCAGCATCACACAGCGGGGAAGCTCCTACAATGAGCAGTTCTTC CASITQRGSSYNEQFF
TRBD1 few TRBJ2-7 15 TRBV6-2/TRBV6-3 TGTGCCAGCAGCCCCCAGGGACAGCGTACCTACGAGCAGTACTTC CASSPQGQRTYEQYF
NA few TRBJ1-2 16 TRBV10-3 TGTGCCATCAGATCAAATCCTACGACAGTGAACTATGGCTACACCTTC CAIRSNPTTVNYGYTF
TRBD2 few TRBJ2-1 13 TRBV7-2 TGTGCCAGCAGCTGGGGACTAGCCAATGAGCAGTTCTTC CASSWGLANEQFF
NA many TRBJ2-2 18 TRBV28 TGTGCCAGCAGTTTGCCGGGGGGAGGGACAGCGAACACCGGGGAGCTGTTTTTT CASSLPGGGTANTGELFF